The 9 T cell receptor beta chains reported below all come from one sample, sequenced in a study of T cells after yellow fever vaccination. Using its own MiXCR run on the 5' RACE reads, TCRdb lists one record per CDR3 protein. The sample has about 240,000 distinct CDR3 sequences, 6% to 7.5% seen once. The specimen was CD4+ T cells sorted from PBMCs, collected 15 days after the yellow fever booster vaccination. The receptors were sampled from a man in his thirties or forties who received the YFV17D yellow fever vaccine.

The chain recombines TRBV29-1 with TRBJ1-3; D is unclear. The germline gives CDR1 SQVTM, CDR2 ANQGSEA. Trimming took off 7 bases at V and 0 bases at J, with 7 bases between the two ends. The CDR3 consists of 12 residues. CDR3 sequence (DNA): TGCAGCGCCGCGGGCTCTGGAAACACCATATATTTT. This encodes CSAAGSGNTIYF.

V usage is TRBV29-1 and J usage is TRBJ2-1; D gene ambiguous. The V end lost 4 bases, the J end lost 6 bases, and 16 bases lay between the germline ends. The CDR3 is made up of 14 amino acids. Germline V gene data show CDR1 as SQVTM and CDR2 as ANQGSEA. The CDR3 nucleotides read TGCAGCGTTGGGGATCTCCTCTTCGGCAATGAGCAGTTCTTC. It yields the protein CSVGDLLFGNEQFF.

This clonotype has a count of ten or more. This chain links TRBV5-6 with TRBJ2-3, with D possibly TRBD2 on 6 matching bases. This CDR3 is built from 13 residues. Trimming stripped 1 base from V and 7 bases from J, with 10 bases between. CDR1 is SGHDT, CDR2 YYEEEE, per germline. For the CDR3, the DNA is TGTGCCAGCAGCTTGCAGGGAGGAAATACGCAGTATTTT. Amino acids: CASSLQGGNTQYF.

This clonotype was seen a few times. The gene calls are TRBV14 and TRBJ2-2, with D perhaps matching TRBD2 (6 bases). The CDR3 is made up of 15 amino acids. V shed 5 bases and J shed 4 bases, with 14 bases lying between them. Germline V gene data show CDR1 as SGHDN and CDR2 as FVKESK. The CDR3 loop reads CASSAVAGPTGELFF. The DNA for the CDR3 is TGTGCCAGCAGCGCAGTTGCGGGACCCACCGGGGAGCTGTTTTTT.

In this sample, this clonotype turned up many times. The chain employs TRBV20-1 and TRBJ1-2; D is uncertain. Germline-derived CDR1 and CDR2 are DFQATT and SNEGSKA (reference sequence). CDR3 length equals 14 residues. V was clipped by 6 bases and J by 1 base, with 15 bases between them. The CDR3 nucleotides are TGCAGTGCCTTGCCGGGGAAGATTAACTATGGCTACACCTTC. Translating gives CSALPGKINYGYTF.

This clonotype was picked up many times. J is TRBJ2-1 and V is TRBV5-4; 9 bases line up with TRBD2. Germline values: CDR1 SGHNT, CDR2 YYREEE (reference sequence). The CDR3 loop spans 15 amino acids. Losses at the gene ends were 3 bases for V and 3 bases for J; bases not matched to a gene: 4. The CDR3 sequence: CASSSGTSIYNEQFF. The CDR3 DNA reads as TGTGCCAGCAGCTCCGGGACTAGCATCTACAATGAGCAGTTCTTC.

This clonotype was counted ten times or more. Written as DNA, the CDR3 is TGTGCCAGCAGGGGGACAGGACTCCCAGGGCAGTACTTC. Amino acid sequence: CASRGTGLPGQYF. The chain recombines TRBV12-3 or TRBV12-4 with TRBJ2-7, with 8 bases that match TRBD1. The CDR3 runs to 13 residues. V shed 6 bases and J 9 bases; nucleotides not matched to a gene: 10.

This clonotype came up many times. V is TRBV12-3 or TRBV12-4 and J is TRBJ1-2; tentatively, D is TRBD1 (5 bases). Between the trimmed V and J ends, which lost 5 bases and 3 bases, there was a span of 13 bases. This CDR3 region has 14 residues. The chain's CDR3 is CASSPGGLDYGYTF. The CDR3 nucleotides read TGTGCCAGCAGTCCTGGGGGGTTAGACTATGGCTACACCTTC.

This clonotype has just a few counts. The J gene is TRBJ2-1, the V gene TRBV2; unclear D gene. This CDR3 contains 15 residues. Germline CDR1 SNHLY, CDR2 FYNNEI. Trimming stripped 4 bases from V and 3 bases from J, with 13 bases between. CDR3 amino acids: CASSVLGGNYNEQFF. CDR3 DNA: TGTGCCAGCAGTGTTTTGGGCGGAAACTACAATGAGCAGTTCTTC. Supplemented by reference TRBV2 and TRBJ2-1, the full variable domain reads EPEVTQTPSHQVTQMGQEVILRCVPISNHLYFYWYRQILGQKVEFLVSFYNNEISEKSEIFDDQFSVERPDGSNFTLKIRSTKLEDSAMYFCASSVLGGNYNEQFFGPGTRLTVL.